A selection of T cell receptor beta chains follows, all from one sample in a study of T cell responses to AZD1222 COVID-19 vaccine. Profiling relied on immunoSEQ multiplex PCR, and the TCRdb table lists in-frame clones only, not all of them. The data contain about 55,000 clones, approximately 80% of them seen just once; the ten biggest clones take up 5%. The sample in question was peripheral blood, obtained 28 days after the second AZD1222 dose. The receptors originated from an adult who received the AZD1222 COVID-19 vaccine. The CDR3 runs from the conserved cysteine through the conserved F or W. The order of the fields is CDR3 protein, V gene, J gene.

CASSFPGDTQYF	TRBV5-4	TRBJ2-3
CASSVGSGSAGRSYNEQFF	TRBV9	TRBJ2-1
CASSLGSPREAFF	TRBV6-2/TRBV6-3	TRBJ1-1
CASSYGTSGLNEQFF	TRBV6-5	TRBJ2-1
CASSIGGDTDTQYF	TRBV19	TRBJ2-3
CSAILRSGRTYEQYF	TRBV29-1	TRBJ2-7
CASSKAPGPNSPLHF	TRBV21-1	TRBJ1-6
CAWCHSPIYNEQFF	TRBV30	TRBJ2-1
CASSVTGIGTDTQYF	TRBV7-3	TRBJ2-3
CAGSERGWYGYTF	TRBV2	TRBJ1-2
CASSQAQQGDSYEQYF	TRBV4-3	TRBJ2-7
CASSQPGNTIYF	TRBV3-1/TRBV3-2	TRBJ1-3
CASSLDTATYGYTF	TRBV11-2	TRBJ1-2
CASSLSTSGSGGFF	TRBV7-2	TRBJ2-1
CASSPRATGTAYEQYF	TRBV28	TRBJ2-7
CASSSDSGKLFF	TRBV7-9	TRBJ1-4
CASSLIQGGYGYTF	TRBV5-6	TRBJ1-2
CASSPSLGLAGMSDTQYF	TRBV2	TRBJ2-3
CASSTGTANTEAFF	TRBV6-5	TRBJ1-1
CAWSVRQGVQPQHF	TRBV30	TRBJ1-5
CASSSFTDNEKLFF	TRBV5-5	TRBJ1-4
CASSLAGDLKGFF	TRBV11-2	TRBJ1-1
CASSLGTYSGNTIYF	TRBV5-6	TRBJ1-3
CASRKAGGLAGELFF	TRBV19	TRBJ2-2
CASSYAGRGAEQYF	TRBV6-2/TRBV6-3	TRBJ2-7
CASSEPRLAPRANTGELFF	TRBV6-1	TRBJ2-2
CASSGVTSGGGNEQFF	TRBV6-6	TRBJ2-1
CASSVPGPYYGYTF	TRBV28	TRBJ1-2
CASRDRRAVIQPQHF	TRBV28	TRBJ1-5
CSVADPNQPQHF	TRBV29-1	TRBJ1-5
CASSEEGRELSYRYF	TRBV2	TRBJ2-4
CASSFPPGRVFNEQFF	TRBV28	TRBJ2-1
CATSEPPTSLAKETQYF	TRBV24-1	TRBJ2-5
CASSTPWTGKDEKLFF	TRBV28	TRBJ1-4
CASSLDRTYLSGNTIYF	TRBV11-2	TRBJ1-3
CSVDPRATGGAETQYF	TRBV29-1	TRBJ2-5
CAIRLGLASGVDTQYF	TRBV10-3	TRBJ2-3
CSASGDTQYF	TRBV20-1	TRBJ2-3
CASSKTGGSNQPQHF	TRBV19	TRBJ1-5
CASSYSGSPGELFF	TRBV6-2/TRBV6-3	TRBJ2-2